This TCR beta chain comes out of a study of regulatory T cells (dated by TCRdb to the late 2010s). In terms of the full investigation: T-cell receptor beta repertoires of sorted regulatory, conventional CD4+ and CD8+ T cells were compared between CD3G-deficient patients and healthy controls.

Evidence of autoimmunity was present in all CD3G-deficient patients, and the autoimmunity was more severe in two of the patients. Patients were tested at ages ranging from 2 to 39 years, and reduced naive and increased memory CD4+ and CD8+ T-cell proportions were found in the patients. CD4+ cells were FACS-sorted into CD25-high CD127-low regulatory T cells and CD25-low CD127-high conventional CD4+ T cells. Roughly six individuals with CD3G deficiency made up the patient group. Patient samples and clinical data were obtained from an international physician network spanning the United States, Europe and Asia. Ficoll density separation was used to isolate peripheral blood mononuclear cells. Overall study results and their limits: Regulatory T cells from CD3G-deficient patients showed reduced Shannon diversity compared with autologous conventional CD4+ cells and with control regulatory T cells. Regulatory T-cell repertoire restriction was found to vary between patients and was most prominent in the two patients with the most severe autoimmunity. Repertoires from patients had restricted unique TRB V-J pairs and skewed V and J gene usage, with the strongest effect in regulatory T cells. Regulatory T-cell samples from patients gave roughly tenfold fewer unique productive TRB reads than control samples did.

In the multiplex PCR, 52 forward TRBV primers and 13 reverse TRBJ primers were used, and assay-based and computational corrections were applied for amplification bias. Rearranged TRB loci were amplified from genomic DNA by multiplex PCR within the immunoSEQ assay. TRB amplicons were sequenced on an Illumina HiSeq platform. Processing in the source paper ran as follows. Raw sequences were error-filtered and aligned to reference gene sequences by custom algorithms, then analyzed with the immunoSEQ online tools. Frequencies of productive and nonproductive TRB rearrangements were assessed among unique sequences as well as among total sequences. For TRB CDR3 positions 6 and 7, hydrophobicity together with amino acid composition served as the basis for assessing self-reactivity potential. Group comparisons used t tests, Mann-Whitney tests or two-way ANOVA run in Prism software. Not all clones reach the TCRdb copy of this immuneACCESS table, which keeps in-frame sequences only. Checked studies attribute under half of the gap to unresolved V genes and leave the rest unexplained. V, J and clone size derive from that table, while D and trimming were established from the DNA sequence. The sample table lists 3,000 to 4,000 clones, around 94% of them with a count of one. Clones ranked in the top ten supply around 3.3% of the sample.

The germline V end is reduced by 5 bases and the J end by 4 bases; junction bases left unmatched: 8. The CDR3 numbers 14 residues from cysteine through phenylalanine. The entry retains the CDR3 DNA only, 42 bases that are in frame from base 1. CDR1 SGHDT and CDR2 YYEEEE were looked up in the germline V gene. Concerning this clone: Its antigen specificity is not known. No clone much larger than this one lies a single base away; base qualities are absent.

This TCR derives from a person aged 18-30 years with CD3G deficiency. Source material: CD4+ Tregs sorted from blood. Here the chain combines TRBV5-6 and TRBJ1-1; 7 bases in between match TRBD1. For the CDR3, the sequence is CASSSTGEGTEAFF. The nucleotide sequence reads as follows: TGTGCCAGCAGTTCTACAGGGGAGGGCACTGAAGCTTTCTTT.